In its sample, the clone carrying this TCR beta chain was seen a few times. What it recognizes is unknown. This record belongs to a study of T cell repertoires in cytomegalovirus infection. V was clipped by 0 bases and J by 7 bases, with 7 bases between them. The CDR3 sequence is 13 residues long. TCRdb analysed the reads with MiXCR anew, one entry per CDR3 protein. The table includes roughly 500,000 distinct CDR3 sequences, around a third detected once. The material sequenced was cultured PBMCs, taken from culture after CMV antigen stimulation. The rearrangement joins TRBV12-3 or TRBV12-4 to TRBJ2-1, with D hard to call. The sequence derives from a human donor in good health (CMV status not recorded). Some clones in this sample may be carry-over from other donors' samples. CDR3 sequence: CASSLAPRNEQFF. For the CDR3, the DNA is TGTGCCAGCAGTTTAGCCCCCAGGAATGAGCAGTTCTTC.